This T cell receptor beta chain emerged from a study of blood T cell repertoires in COVID-19. Study-wide context: Samples came from the United States, Italy and Spain, spanning acute and convalescent COVID-19. PBMCs, B-cell-depleted T cells, or T cells provided the cDNA or gDNA that made up the material.

Per the study methods: How many nucleated cells were present was estimated from reference gene primer amplification. Assay: immunoSEQ multiplex PCR; the TCRdb copy retains only in-frame clones and omits some. The DNA was the basis for D and trimming; V, J and clone size are from that table. The sample lists about 81,000 clones, 82% occurring once. From germline, CDR1 is DFQATT and CDR2 SNEGSKA (reference sequence). The CDR3 runs to 11 residues. Trimming took off 6 bases at V and 3 bases at J, with 8 bases between the two ends. The sequenced material came from peripheral blood. The chain employs TRBV20-1 and TRBJ1-1; weak D call: TRBD1 (6 bases). The source is a human donor in a cohort sampled during active COVID-19. The CDR3 here is CSATGDTEAFF. The CDR3 DNA is TGCAGTGCGACAGGCGACACTGAAGCTTTCTTT.